The clone carrying this T cell receptor beta chain was detected a few times. Its matching antigen is unknown. The record originates from a study of shared clonotypes between healthy human individuals. Points from the study as a whole: Researchers sampled only blood; tissue repertoires likely differ. Among donors, sharing of clonotypes was expected to be affected by sequencing depth. Naive subsets tended to show greater estimated richness than memory subsets. Rarefaction indicated that sorted-subset sequencing remained incomplete although depth was large.

CDR1 and CDR2 (germline): SGHTA, FQGTGA. This CDR3 has 13 residues. V lost 5 bases, J lost 1 base, and 8 bases lay in between. Clones were read by immunoSEQ multiplex PCR, and TCRdb kept only the in-frame ones, dropping some. The data show 2,500,000 or so clones, roughly 93% seen once. The sequenced sample consisted of naive CD4+ T cells from PBMCs. The sample's subset: CD45RA+ positively selected. The V and J genes are TRBV7-3 and TRBJ1-1; D is unresolved. This receptor was taken from a young man in good health. Some clones in this sample may be carry-over from other donors' samples. DNA of the CDR3: TGTGCCAGCAGCACACAGCAGAACACTGAAGCTTTCTTT. The encoded protein is CASSTQQNTEAFF.